This T cell receptor beta chain was retrieved from a study of blood T cell repertoires in COVID-19. Study-level information: From the United States, Italy and Spain came samples of acute and convalescent COVID-19. The analysed material was cDNA or gDNA that came from T cells, B-cell-depleted T cells, or PBMCs.

Germline assignment: CDR1 LNHDA and CDR2 SQIVND (reference sequence). V lost 7 bases, J lost 3 bases, and 21 bases lay in between. The CDR3 consists of 16 residues. Original handling: Nucleated cell number was recorded as an estimate derived from reference gene primer amplification. Assay used: immunoSEQ multiplex PCR; TCRdb lists only in-frame clones, some missing. Clone size and V and J calls were adopted from that table, with D and trimming inferred from the DNA. The sample shows 200,000 to 300,000 clones, approximately 90% of them seen only once. This clone was found a few times. V and J are TRBV19 and TRBJ1-2, with TRBD1 as a possible D gene (5 bases). The sample consisted of peripheral blood. The clonotype was recovered from a middle-aged woman with acute or convalescent COVID-19. CDR3 residues: CASTKSGGMRHYGYTF. CDR3 DNA sequence: TGTGCCAGTACAAAATCGGGGGGAATGAGGCACTATGGCTACACCTTC.